The entry below describes one TCR beta chain. Adults between about 18 and 95 years of age took part from more than 20 US areas. Cohorts were based on clinical histories the participants reported. Recovered status in Cohort 3 required two negative PCRs, clearance, or symptom resolution. This sample is drawn from a study of blood T cell repertoires in COVID-19. Turning to the study itself: In each case, the material was cDNA or gDNA derived from T cells, B-cell-depleted T cells, or PBMCs.

Generated by immunoSEQ multiplex PCR, the TCRdb table keeps only in-frame clones and is missing some. This table holds some 150,000 clones, 70% to 85% found once. The sequenced sample consisted of PBMCs or T cells enriched from blood (not recorded which). The sequence was collected from a man aged 50 or older who had recovered from COVID-19.

The chain's CDR3 is CSARGAYEQYF. The CDR3 DNA sequence: TGCAGTGCTAGAGGGGCTTACGAGCAGTACTTC. This chain uses TRBV20-1 with TRBJ2-7; the D is unclear. From germline, CDR1 is DFQATT and CDR2 SNEGSKA (reference sequence). The CDR3 spans 11 residues. V lost 1 base and J lost 4, with 5 bases in between.